This T cell receptor beta chain was retrieved from a study of cytomegalovirus exposure and HLA in healthy donors. Overall study findings and caveats: The number of N-insertions in an Asian-associated ancestry cluster was reportedly below the 666-donor mean in a later analysis. The sole available immune exposure information was CMV serostatus. Later analysis revealed greater clonal expansion in HLA-associated TCR beta chains than in equally common others. Within an earlier analysis, most TCR beta V segments proved productive either about 90% or about 30% of the time.

The V end lost 4 bases, the J end lost 3 bases, and 8 bases lay between the germline ends. There are 13 residues in the CDR3. Germline CDR1 reads SGHDT; CDR2 reads YYEEEE. To note about this clone: Its antigen is not identified.

The study ran its PCR with 60 Vbeta and 13 Jbeta primers. Data came from immunoSEQ multiplex PCR; TCRdb stores just in-frame clones and leaves some out. The sample holds under 110,000 clones, roughly four fifths seen once. The sample comprised PBMCs. The genes are TRBV5-6 and TRBJ1-3, with D tentatively TRBD1 (5 bases). The sequence derives from a male donor in good health and CMV-seropositive. For the CDR3, the DNA is TGTGCCAGCAGCCCGGGGGGTGGAAACACCATATATTTT. Translation gives CASSPGGGNTIYF. Complete variable domain (other parts from reference TRBV5-6 and TRBJ1-3): DAGVTQSPTHLIKTRGQQVTLRCSPKSGHDTVSWYQQALGQGPQFIFQYYEEEERQRGNFPDRFSGHQFPNYSSELNVNALLLGDSALYLCASSPGGGNTIYFGEGSWLTVV.